The 24 T cell receptor beta chains in this list originate from one sample, sequenced in a study of blood T cell repertoires in COVID-19. Method: immunoSEQ multiplex PCR; TCRdb's copy keeps in-frame clones and lacks some. Altogether roughly 410,000 clones are present, approximately 89% being singletons, with the ten largest covering about 2%. The material sequenced was peripheral blood. The receptors were sampled from a woman aged 55 to 70 with COVID-19, enrolled during active disease.

There are a few counts of this clone. The chain is built from TRBV6-5 and TRBJ2-2; TRBD1 might be the D (6 bases). V was trimmed by 4 bases and J by 6 bases, leaving 15 bases between them. Germline V gene data show CDR1 as MNHEY and CDR2 as SVGAGI. The CDR3 totals 15 residues. The CDR3, as DNA: TGTGCCAGCAGTTCATCCGGGACAATCCCCGGGGAGCTGTTTTTT. It codes for CASSSSGTIPGELFF.

The chain has TRBV5-4 and TRBJ1-5; TRBD1 matches 7 bases. V lost 4 bases, J lost 6 bases, and 4 bases stayed unmatched. The CDR3 extends over 13 amino acids. Per germline, CDR1 SGHNT and CDR2 YYREEE (reference sequence). CDR3 sequence: CASSLDRAQPQHF. Here the CDR3 DNA reads TGTGCCAGCAGCCTTGACAGGGCTCAGCCCCAGCATTTT.

The CDR3 bases are TGTGCCAGCAGCGCCACAGGGGGCGGTGAGACCCAGTACTTC. This codes for CASSATGGGETQYF. The chain joins TRBV9 to TRBJ2-5; TRBD1 agrees at 9 bases. The CDR3 contains 14 residues. After removal of 3 bases from V and 5 bases from J, the junction contained 5 bases not matched to a gene. Germline V gene data show CDR1 as SGDLS and CDR2 as YYNGEE.

CDR3 in amino acids: CASSSLDTTQGHEQYF. In DNA form, the CDR3 reads TGTGCCAGCAGCTCCTTAGACACCACCCAGGGTCACGAGCAGTACTTC. This chain joins TRBV5-4 and TRBJ2-7; TRBD1 might be the D (5 bases). Germline V lookup: CDR1 SGHNT, CDR2 YYREEE (reference sequence). The V and J ends lost 3 bases and 5 bases respectively, with 21 bases between them. This CDR3 is built from 16 residues.

This clone was seen just once. The genes are TRBV7-9 and TRBJ1-5; D remains unclear. The germline gives CDR1 SEHNR, CDR2 FQNEAQ (reference sequence). The CDR3 length is 17 residues. The V end was cut by 1 base, the J end by 2 bases, with 15 bases between. The CDR3 nucleotides are TGTGCCAGCAGCTTAGTAGGGAGCCCAGCGGGCAATCAGCCCCAGCATTTT. It specifies CASSLVGSPAGNQPQHF.

This clone was recorded many times. The CDR3 protein is CARIQRATGIPHPLPYNSPLHF. The CDR3 region has the DNA TGTGCCAGGATCCAGAGAGCGACAGGAATCCCCCATCCCCTGCCCTATAATTCACCCCTCCACTTT. The rearrangement links TRBV21-1 to TRBJ1-6; TRBD1 was called by the table and not checked on the DNA. TRBV21-1 is a listed pseudogene. There are 22 residues in the CDR3.

The chain is built from TRBV3-1 (or the pseudogene TRBV3-2) and TRBJ2-7; a weak D match, TRBD1 (6 bases). Germline V lookup: CDR1 LGHDT, CDR2 YNNKEL (reference sequence). With 5 bases removed from V and 6 bases from J, the gap between germline ends came to 20 bases. There are 15 residues in the CDR3. CDR3 loop: CASSWGHRNPSEQYF. The DNA of the CDR3 is TGTGCCAGCAGCTGGGGACATCGAAACCCCTCCGAGCAGTACTTC.

The chain's CDR3 is CASSAGTSVNEQFF. The CDR3 DNA follows: TGTGCCAGCAGCGCCGGGACTAGCGTAAATGAGCAGTTCTTC. The chain joins TRBV9 to TRBJ2-1, with TRBD2 matching 10 bases. V lost 3 bases to trimming and J lost 7 bases; unmatched junction nucleotides: 4. The germline V gene encodes CDR1 SGDLS and CDR2 YYNGEE. The CDR3 sequence is 14 residues long.

This clone was recorded a few times. The rearrangement links TRBV11-2 to TRBJ2-7; no definite D call. Per the germline V gene, CDR1 is SGHAT and CDR2 is FQNNGV. Trimming removed 1 base from V and 0 bases from J, with 10 bases in between. This CDR3 comprises 15 residues. The CDR3, as DNA: TGTGCCAGCAGCTTAGCCGCCGGCGGCTCCTACGAGCAGTACTTC. Translated, it gives CASSLAAGGSYEQYF.

This chain joins TRBV5-1 and TRBJ2-6; TRBD1 matches 8 bases. The germline V gene has CDR1 SGHRS and CDR2 YFSETQ. V lost 4 bases and J lost 2; bases outside the gene matches: 5. CDR3 length: 16 residues. CDR3 region: CASSPPQGAGANVLTF. The CDR3 region has the DNA TGCGCCAGCAGCCCACCACAGGGGGCTGGGGCCAACGTCCTGACTTTC.

This clone has just a few counts. J is TRBJ1-1 and V is TRBV27, with a tentative D call TRBD1 (5 bases). The CDR3 is 13 amino acids. Germline CDR1 is MNHEY and CDR2 is SMNVEV (reference sequence). V was clipped by 5 bases and J by 3 bases, with 10 bases between them. The CDR3 here is CASSRGHDTEAFF. As DNA, the CDR3 is TGTGCCAGCAGTCGTGGACACGACACTGAAGCTTTCTTT.

This chain joins TRBV5-6 and TRBJ2-2; D is perhaps TRBD1 (6 bases). V lost 0 bases to trimming and J lost 6 bases, with 6 bases between them. The CDR3 consists of 13 residues. Germline V lookup: CDR1 SGHDT, CDR2 YYEEEE. The chain's CDR3 is CASSLEGAGELFF. CDR3 bases: TGTGCCAGCAGCTTGGAGGGGGCCGGGGAGCTGTTTTTT.

This clone was observed a single time. The chain couples TRBV28 to TRBJ2-5; 9 nucleotides match TRBD2. V gave up 2 bases and J gave up 2 bases; unmatched junction bases: 9. The germline CDR1 and CDR2 sequences are MDHEN and SYDVKM. The CDR3 has 17 residues. The chain's CDR3 is CASSLVRAGGDQETQYF. CDR3 in DNA: TGTGCCAGCAGTTTAGTTCGAGCGGGGGGCGATCAAGAGACCCAGTACTTC.

This chain links TRBV18 with TRBJ1-4; D gene uncertain. Germline CDR1 and CDR2: KGHSH and LQKENI. The V and J ends lost 6 bases and 3 bases respectively, with 17 bases between them. The CDR3 has 16 amino acids. The CDR3 DNA sequence: TGTGCCAGCTCCTCCACTTCACCTTCTTCTAATGAAAAACTGTTTTTT. Translated: CASSSTSPSSNEKLFF. The complete variable domain, with remaining parts taken from reference TRBV18 and TRBJ1-4, reads NAGVMQNPRHLVRRRGQEARLRCSPMKGHSHVYWYRQLPEEGLKFMVYLQKENIIDESGMPKERFSAEFPKEGPSILRIQQVVRGDSAAYFCASSSTSPSSNEKLFFGSGTQLSVL.

The V call is TRBV4-2, the J call TRBJ2-7; 7 bases match TRBD1. The germline gives CDR1 LGHNA, CDR2 YNFKEQ. Trimming removed 0 bases from V and 1 base from J; junction bases left unmatched: 9. The CDR3 extends over 17 amino acids. The CDR3 here is CASSQDGQGDGSYEQYF. CDR3 sequence (DNA): TGTGCCAGCAGCCAAGATGGGCAGGGGGATGGGTCCTACGAGCAGTACTTC.

The V call is TRBV6-5, the J call TRBJ1-1, with 10 nucleotides matching TRBD1. The CDR3 runs 13 residues. Germline V gene data show CDR1 as MNHEY and CDR2 as SVGAGI. Trimming took 6 bases from V and 5 from J; bases not matched to a gene: 3. The CDR3 protein is CASRTGGGTEAFF. The CDR3 nucleotides are TGTGCCAGCAGGACAGGGGGCGGGACTGAAGCTTTCTTT.

This clone was found many times. In DNA, the CDR3 is TGTGCCAGCAGCTTACGGGACAGGGTGGCCGAGCAGTACTTC. Protein: CASSLRDRVAEQYF. The chain has TRBV11-2 and TRBJ2-7; 9 bases fit TRBD1. J lost 6 bases, V lost 2 bases, and 5 bases had no gene match. Germline V CDR1 and CDR2: SGHAT, FQNNGV. The CDR3 length is 14 residues.

This rearrangement joins TRBV7-2 to TRBJ2-5; 11 nucleotides match TRBD1. Germline trimming cut 5 bases from V and 5 bases from J; bases unmatched to any gene: 7. The germline V gene encodes CDR1 SGHTA and CDR2 FQGNSA. CDR3 length: 15 amino acids. This CDR3 is CASSPGQGVGETQYF. Written as DNA, the CDR3 is TGTGCCAGCAGCCCGGGACAGGGGGTCGGGGAGACCCAGTACTTC. The complete variable domain, with remaining parts taken from reference TRBV7-2 and TRBJ2-5, reads GAGVSQSPSNKVTEKGKDVELRCDPISGHTALYWYRQSLGQGLEFLIYFQGNSAPDKSGLPSDRFSAERTGGSVSTLTIQRTQQEDSAVYLCASSPGQGVGETQYFGPGTRLLVL.

The chain joins TRBV7-9 to TRBJ2-7, with D maybe TRBD2 (6 bases). The V gene lost 6 bases and the J gene lost 5 bases, with 8 bases spanning the gap. CDR1 and CDR2 (germline): SEHNR, FQNEAQ (reference sequence). The CDR3 spans 11 residues. In DNA, the CDR3 is TGTGCCAGCAGTCGGGGGAACGAGCAGTACTTC. Its protein product is CASSRGNEQYF.

This clone was detected a few times. V gene TRBV5-1 combines with J gene TRBJ1-2; the match to TRBD1 covers 8 bases. V trimming: 9 bases; J trimming: 3 bases; junction bases outside the gene matches: 10. Per the germline V gene, CDR1 is SGHRS and CDR2 is YFSETQ. The length of the CDR3 is 14 residues. Written as DNA, the CDR3 is TGCGCCACCTCGCCGAAGACAGGGGACTATGGCTACACCTTC. It yields the protein CATSPKTGDYGYTF.

This rearrangement joins TRBV15 to TRBJ2-7, with D tentatively TRBD1 (5 bases). The CDR3 covers 14 residues. V was trimmed by 1 base and J by 4 bases, leaving 11 bases between them. Germline CDR1 LNHNV, CDR2 YYDKDF (reference sequence). Written as DNA, the CDR3 is TGTGCCACCAGCAGAGGCCGACAGCCATACGAGCAGTACTTC. Amino acid sequence: CATSRGRQPYEQYF.

The chain recombines TRBV19 with TRBJ1-2; the D gene is possibly TRBD1 (5 bases). The length of the CDR3 is 15 residues. The V end was cut by 2 bases, the J end by 2 bases, with 12 bases between. Germline values: CDR1 LNHDA, CDR2 SQIVND (reference sequence). The CDR3 loop is CASSIPGHANYGYTF. Here the CDR3 DNA reads TGTGCCAGTAGTATACCCGGACACGCCAACTATGGCTACACCTTC.

The chain employs TRBV18 and TRBJ2-1; 9 bases are a match to TRBD2. Germline CDR1 is KGHSH and CDR2 is LQKENI. J was trimmed by 4 bases and V by 1 base; bases with no gene match: 5. This CDR3 region has 16 residues. For the CDR3, the DNA is TGTGCCAGCTCACCACGGGCTAGCGGGGATTACAATGAGCAGTTCTTC. Residues: CASSPRASGDYNEQFF.

Here the CDR3 reads CASSLRGQPYEQYF. The CDR3 DNA reads TGTGCCAGCAGCCTGCGGGGACAGCCCTACGAGCAGTACTTC. The chain recombines TRBV5-4 with TRBJ2-7; D may be TRBD1 (7 bases). The CDR3 is 14 residues long. V lost 4 bases and J 2 bases, leaving 13 bases between the germline ends. The germline V gene has CDR1 SGHNT and CDR2 YYREEE (reference sequence).